This is a list of T cell receptor beta chains from one sample in a study of T cells in Graves' hyperthyroidism and ophthalmopathy. Using its own MiXCR run on the multiplex PCR reads, TCRdb lists one record per CDR3 protein. The sample carries almost 600,000 distinct CDR3 sequences, about 45% recorded once. The sequenced material came from peripheral blood or thyroid tissue (not recorded which). The receptors were gathered from a woman in her late teens or twenties with Graves' hyperthyroidism. CDR3s include the opening cysteine and the closing phenylalanine or tryptophan. A D gene is named only where the DNA matches it firmly. Rows give clone size only sometimes, using once, few, many, or a class for an expanded clone.

d_gene: TRBD1; abundance: NA; j_gene: TRBJ2-7; v_gene: TRBV30; CDR3nt: TGTGCCTGGAGTCAGACAGGGGGCGCCTTGTACGAGCAGTACTTC; CDR3aa: CAWSQTGGALYEQYF
d_gene: NA; abundance: NA; j_gene: TRBJ2-2; v_gene: TRBV15; CDR3nt: TGTGCCACCAGCAGAGATCTTCGCGGTGGCGGGGAGCTGTTTTTT; CDR3aa: CATSRDLRGGGELFF
d_gene: TRBD2; abundance: many; j_gene: TRBJ2-5; v_gene: TRBV4-1; CDR3nt: TGCGCCAGCAGCCAAGTTCTTCTAGCGGACCAGCAGACCCAGTACTTC; CDR3aa: CASSQVLLADQQTQYF
d_gene: TRBD1; abundance: many; j_gene: TRBJ1-1; v_gene: TRBV19; CDR3nt: TGTGCCAGTAGTACAGGGGGCATCGCTGAAGCTTTCTTT; CDR3aa: CASSTGGIAEAFF
d_gene: NA; abundance: many; j_gene: TRBJ1-2; v_gene: TRBV4-3; CDR3nt: TGCGCCAGCAGCCAACCCGGGGGCGCGGGTGGCTACACCTTC; CDR3aa: CASSQPGGAGGYTF
d_gene: NA; abundance: once; j_gene: TRBJ2-5; v_gene: TRBV20-1; CDR3nt: TGCAGTGCTAGAGACAAGGGGAGGGAGACCCAGTACTTC; CDR3aa: CSARDKGRETQYF
d_gene: TRBD2; abundance: many; j_gene: TRBJ2-2; v_gene: TRBV29-1; CDR3nt: TGCAGCGCTGGGCCGAGCCTAGCGGGAGGGCCGCACACCGGGGAGCTGTTTTTT; CDR3aa: CSAGPSLAGGPHTGELFF
d_gene: NA; abundance: NA; j_gene: TRBJ1-2; v_gene: TRBV2; CDR3nt: TGTGCCAGCAGCCAAGACGGGGGCGCCGGCTACTATAGCTACACCTTC; CDR3aa: CASSQDGGAGYYSYTF
d_gene: TRBD1; abundance: many; j_gene: TRBJ2-7; v_gene: TRBV15; CDR3nt: TGTGCCACCAGCAGAGATCCCGGACAGGGATACGAGCAGTACTTC; CDR3aa: CATSRDPGQGYEQYF
d_gene: TRBD1; abundance: few; j_gene: TRBJ1-2; v_gene: TRBV14; CDR3nt: TGTGCCTGGGGACAGGGATGCTATGGCTACACCTTC; CDR3aa: CAWGQGCYGYTF
d_gene: NA; abundance: NA; j_gene: TRBJ1-1; v_gene: TRBV25-1; CDR3nt: TGTGCCAGCTCACCAACCACGGAGATAGGTATGTGGAACACTGAAGCTTTCTTT; CDR3aa: CASSPTTEIGMWNTEAFF
d_gene: NA; abundance: many; j_gene: TRBJ1-2; v_gene: TRBV5-1; CDR3nt: TGCGCCAGCAGCTTGGAGTCTGTCGATAATGGCTACACCTTC; CDR3aa: CASSLESVDNGYTF
d_gene: TRBD1; abundance: NA; j_gene: TRBJ1-1; v_gene: TRBV20-1; CDR3nt: TGCAGTGCTAGTGGGGACAGGGGCGTTTTCACTGAAGCTTTCTTT; CDR3aa: CSASGDRGVFTEAFF
d_gene: TRBD1; abundance: NA; j_gene: TRBJ1-4; v_gene: TRBV6-6; CDR3nt: TGTGCCAGCAGTTACCTTGGACAGGGACCTAATGAAAAACTGTTTTTT; CDR3aa: CASSYLGQGPNEKLFF
d_gene: TRBD1; abundance: NA; j_gene: TRBJ2-3; v_gene: TRBV5-1; CDR3nt: TGCGCCAGCAGCTTAGGGGACAGGGCAGATACGCAGTATTTT; CDR3aa: CASSLGDRADTQYF
d_gene: NA; abundance: many; j_gene: TRBJ1-2; v_gene: TRBV6-1; CDR3nt: TGTGCCAGCAGTGAACAGGGTGGGTCTAACTATGGCTACACCTTC; CDR3aa: CASSEQGGSNYGYTF
d_gene: TRBD1; abundance: many; j_gene: TRBJ1-1; v_gene: TRBV25-1; CDR3nt: TGTGCCAGCAGTGCGGACAGGGGGCTGGGAGCTTTCTTT; CDR3aa: CASSADRGLGAFF
d_gene: TRBD1; abundance: NA; j_gene: TRBJ2-6; v_gene: TRBV2; CDR3nt: TGTGCCAGCAGTGAGGGACAGGGAAACTCTGGGGCCAACGTCCTGACTTTC; CDR3aa: CASSEGQGNSGANVLTF
d_gene: TRBD1; abundance: once; j_gene: TRBJ1-1; v_gene: TRBV6-6; CDR3nt: TGTGCCAGCAGTCAGCCGTGGACAGGGGGCTTGGACACTGAAGCTTTCTTT; CDR3aa: CASSQPWTGGLDTEAFF
d_gene: NA; abundance: many; j_gene: TRBJ2-2; v_gene: TRBV20-1; CDR3nt: TGCAGTGCTAGCGCTGATAAACCCGGGGAGCTGTTTTTT; CDR3aa: CSASADKPGELFF
d_gene: NA; abundance: NA; j_gene: TRBJ2-7; v_gene: TRBV10-3; CDR3nt: TGTGCCATCAGTGAGTCTGGCGGGAGAGGGGGCTACGAGCAGTACTTC; CDR3aa: CAISESGGRGGYEQYF
d_gene: NA; abundance: many; j_gene: TRBJ2-7; v_gene: TRBV6-1; CDR3nt: TGTGCCAGCAATCGGGAGACGCCCTACGAGCAGTACTTC; CDR3aa: CASNRETPYEQYF
d_gene: NA; abundance: many; j_gene: TRBJ2-2; v_gene: TRBV11-2; CDR3nt: TGTGCCAGCAGCTTAATTGGCAGCTACACCGGGGAGCTGTTTTTT; CDR3aa: CASSLIGSYTGELFF
d_gene: NA; abundance: NA; j_gene: TRBJ2-2; v_gene: TRBV7-6; CDR3nt: TGTGCCAGCAGCTTGTCGACAGGCCCACTGGTCGGGGAGCTGTTTTTT; CDR3aa: CASSLSTGPLVGELFF
d_gene: NA; abundance: few; j_gene: TRBJ1-6; v_gene: TRBV30; CDR3nt: TGTGCCCAAGGACGGGCCTATAATTCACCCCTCCACTTT; CDR3aa: CAQGRAYNSPLHF
d_gene: NA; abundance: few; j_gene: TRBJ1-3; v_gene: TRBV18; CDR3nt: TGTGCCAGCTCACCAGTCAGGTCGCCAAACACCATATATTTT; CDR3aa: CASSPVRSPNTIYF
d_gene: NA; abundance: NA; j_gene: TRBJ2-2; v_gene: TRBV29-1; CDR3nt: TGCAGCGTTGACCTAGTGGGCGACTACACCGGGGAGCCGTTTTTT; CDR3aa: CSVDLVGDYTGEPFF
d_gene: NA; abundance: many; j_gene: TRBJ2-7; v_gene: TRBV6-5; CDR3nt: TGTGCCAGCAGTTTCCCACCGGGACATTCCTACTCCTACGAGCAGTACTTC; CDR3aa: CASSFPPGHSYSYEQYF
d_gene: TRBD1; abundance: many; j_gene: TRBJ1-2; v_gene: TRBV9; CDR3nt: TGTGCCAGCAGCGTAGCCCCGGTGGAAGGGGGCGACTATGGCTACACCTTC; CDR3aa: CASSVAPVEGGDYGYTF
d_gene: TRBD1; abundance: many; j_gene: TRBJ1-2; v_gene: TRBV12-3/TRBV12-4; CDR3nt: TGTGCCAGCAGACGCGGACAGGGTGACTATGGCTACACCTTC; CDR3aa: CASRRGQGDYGYTF
d_gene: TRBD1; abundance: many; j_gene: TRBJ2-5; v_gene: TRBV9; CDR3nt: TGTGCCAGCAGCAACAGGGGGCTGGAGACCCAGTACTTC; CDR3aa: CASSNRGLETQYF
d_gene: NA; abundance: NA; j_gene: TRBJ2-5; v_gene: TRBV29-1; CDR3nt: TGCAGTTTACGGCAGCGCTTTGGGGAGACCCAGTACTTC; CDR3aa: CSLRQRFGETQYF
d_gene: TRBD1; abundance: many; j_gene: TRBJ1-5; v_gene: TRBV6-6; CDR3nt: TGTGCCAGCGGAGTACAGGGGGGCCAGCCCCAGCATTTT; CDR3aa: CASGVQGGQPQHF
d_gene: TRBD2; abundance: many; j_gene: TRBJ2-5; v_gene: TRBV19; CDR3nt: TGTGCCAGTAGATCGACTAGCGGGAGACAAGAGACCCAGTACTTC; CDR3aa: CASRSTSGRQETQYF
d_gene: NA; abundance: NA; j_gene: TRBJ2-1; v_gene: TRBV5-6; CDR3nt: TGTGCCAGCAGTTCCACAGCGGGCAATGAGCAGTTCTTC; CDR3aa: CASSSTAGNEQFF
d_gene: TRBD2; abundance: few; j_gene: TRBJ2-7; v_gene: TRBV5-6; CDR3nt: TGTGCCAGCAGCCGTGGGTGGGAGGGCCTGCACCCCTCCTACGAGCAGTACTTC; CDR3aa: CASSRGWEGLHPSYEQYF
d_gene: TRBD1; abundance: NA; j_gene: TRBJ1-2; v_gene: TRBV29-1; CDR3nt: TGCAGCGTTGAAGAAGGGACAGGTTATGGCTACACCTTC; CDR3aa: CSVEEGTGYGYTF
d_gene: NA; abundance: NA; j_gene: TRBJ2-7; v_gene: TRBV20-1; CDR3nt: TGCAGTGCTAGAGATCTTGTGACAAGGGCCTACGAGCAGTACTTC; CDR3aa: CSARDLVTRAYEQYF
d_gene: NA; abundance: NA; j_gene: TRBJ2-7; v_gene: TRBV7-2; CDR3nt: TGTGCCAGCAGCTTGGCAGGGTGGGAGGTCTACGAGCAGTACTTC; CDR3aa: CASSLAGWEVYEQYF
d_gene: NA; abundance: many; j_gene: TRBJ2-3; v_gene: TRBV9; CDR3nt: TGTGCCAGCAGCGTAGAAGAGTACACAGATACGCAGTATTTT; CDR3aa: CASSVEEYTDTQYF
d_gene: TRBD1; abundance: NA; j_gene: TRBJ1-1; v_gene: TRBV2; CDR3nt: TGTGCCAGCAGTGAAGAAGACAGGGGACAGGCTTTCTTT; CDR3aa: CASSEEDRGQAFF
d_gene: TRBD2; abundance: NA; j_gene: TRBJ2-5; v_gene: TRBV25-1; CDR3nt: TGTGCCAGCAGTGAGACTAGCGGTAGAGAAGAGACCCAGTACTTC; CDR3aa: CASSETSGREETQYF
d_gene: NA; abundance: NA; j_gene: TRBJ2-2; v_gene: TRBV4-2; CDR3nt: TGTGCCAGCAGCCACAGGGGGGAGCTGTTTTTT; CDR3aa: CASSHRGELFF
d_gene: NA; abundance: many; j_gene: TRBJ2-3; v_gene: TRBV2; CDR3nt: TGTGCCAGCAGTGAAGCGCCGGACCCCTGGAAGTATTTT; CDR3aa: CASSEAPDPWKYF
d_gene: NA; abundance: NA; j_gene: TRBJ1-6; v_gene: TRBV5-5; CDR3nt: TGTGCCAGCACCCGCGCGGTTGGCAATTCACCCCTCCACTTT; CDR3aa: CASTRAVGNSPLHF
d_gene: NA; abundance: many; j_gene: TRBJ2-2; v_gene: TRBV2; CDR3nt: TGTGCCAGCCTAAGGGGTACCGGGGAGCTGTTTTTT; CDR3aa: CASLRGTGELFF
d_gene: NA; abundance: NA; j_gene: TRBJ1-1; v_gene: TRBV19; CDR3nt: TGTGCCAGTAGTCCTAACGTGGGGAACACTGAAGCTTTCTTT; CDR3aa: CASSPNVGNTEAFF
d_gene: NA; abundance: NA; j_gene: TRBJ2-2; v_gene: TRBV30; CDR3nt: TGTGCCCACACAACCTCCCCGAAGGCCGGGGAGCTGTTTTTT; CDR3aa: CAHTTSPKAGELFF
d_gene: NA; abundance: many; j_gene: TRBJ1-3; v_gene: TRBV20-1; CDR3nt: TGCAGTGCTAGAGGGACTGGATTTCACTCTGGAAACACCATATATTTT; CDR3aa: CSARGTGFHSGNTIYF
d_gene: NA; abundance: many; j_gene: TRBJ2-5; v_gene: TRBV6-2/TRBV6-3; CDR3nt: TGTGCCAGCAGTCCTAGACAGGACGCGCGGGAGACCCAGTACTTC; CDR3aa: CASSPRQDARETQYF